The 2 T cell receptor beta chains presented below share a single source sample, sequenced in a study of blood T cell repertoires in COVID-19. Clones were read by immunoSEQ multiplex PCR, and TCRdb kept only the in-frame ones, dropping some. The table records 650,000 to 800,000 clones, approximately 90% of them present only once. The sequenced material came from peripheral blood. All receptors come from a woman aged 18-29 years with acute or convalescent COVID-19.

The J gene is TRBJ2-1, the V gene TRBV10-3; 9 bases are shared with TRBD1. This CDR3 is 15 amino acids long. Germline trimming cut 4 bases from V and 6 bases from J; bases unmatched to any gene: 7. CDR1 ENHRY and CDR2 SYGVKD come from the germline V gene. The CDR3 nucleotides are TGTGCCATCAGTGGAGAGGACAGGGGTCCCAATGAGCAGTTCTTC. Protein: CAISGEDRGPNEQFF.

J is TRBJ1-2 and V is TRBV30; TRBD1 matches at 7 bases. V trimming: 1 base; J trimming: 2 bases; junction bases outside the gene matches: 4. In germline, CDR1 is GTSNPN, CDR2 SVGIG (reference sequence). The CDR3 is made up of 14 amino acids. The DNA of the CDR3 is TGTGCCTGGAGTGCAAACAGGGGCAACTATGGCTACACCTTC. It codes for CAWSANRGNYGYTF.